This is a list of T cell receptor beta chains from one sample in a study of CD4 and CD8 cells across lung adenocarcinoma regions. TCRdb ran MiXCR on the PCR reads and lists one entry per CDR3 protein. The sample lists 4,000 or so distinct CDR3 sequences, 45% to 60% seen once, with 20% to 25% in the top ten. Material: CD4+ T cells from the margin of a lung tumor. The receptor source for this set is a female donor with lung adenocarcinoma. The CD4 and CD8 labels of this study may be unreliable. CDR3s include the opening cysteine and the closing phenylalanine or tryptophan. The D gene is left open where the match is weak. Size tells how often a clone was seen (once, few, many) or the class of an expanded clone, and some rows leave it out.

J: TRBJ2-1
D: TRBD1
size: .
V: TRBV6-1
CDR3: CASSATGVAYNEQFF
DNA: TGTGCCAGCAGTGCTACAGGGGTCGCCTACAATGAGCAGTTCTTC

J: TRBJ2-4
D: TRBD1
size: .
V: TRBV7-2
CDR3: CASSRGHRGNGDIQYF
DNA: TGTGCCAGCAGCCGAGGGCACAGGGGAAATGGAGACATTCAGTACTTC

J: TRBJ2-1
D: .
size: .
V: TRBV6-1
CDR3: CAGRAPGATDTQYF
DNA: TGTGCCGGCAGGGCTCCGGGAGCCACAGACACTCAGTATTTC

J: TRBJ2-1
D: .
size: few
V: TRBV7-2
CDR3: CASSLDPQPASYNEQFF
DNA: TGTGCCAGCAGCTTAGACCCCCAACCCGCTTCCTACAATGAGCAGTTCTTC

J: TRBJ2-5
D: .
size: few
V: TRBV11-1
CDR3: CASSLDVYQETQYF
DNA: TGTGCCAGCAGCCTGGACGTGTACCAAGAGACCCAGTACTTC

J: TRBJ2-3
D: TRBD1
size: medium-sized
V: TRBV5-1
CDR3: CASTRYGTASTDTQYF
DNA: TGCGCCAGCACCCGGTACGGGACAGCTAGCACAGATACGCAGTATTTT

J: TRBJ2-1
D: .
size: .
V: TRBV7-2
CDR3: CASTLDYPDEQFF
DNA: TGTGCCAGCACACTGGACTACCCGGATGAGCAGTTCTTC

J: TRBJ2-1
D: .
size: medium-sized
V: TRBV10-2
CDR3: CAITDVSSYNEQFF
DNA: TGCGCCATAACGGACGTGAGCTCCTACAATGAGCAGTTCTTC

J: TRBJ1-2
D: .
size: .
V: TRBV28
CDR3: CASSLGSDYGYTF
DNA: TGTGCCAGCAGTTTGGGAAGTGACTATGGCTACACCTTC

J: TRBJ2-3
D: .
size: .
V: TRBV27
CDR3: CASSFNPLALGADMQYF
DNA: TGTGCCAGCAGTTTCAACCCTCTAGCGCTTGGGGCAGATATGCAGTATTTC

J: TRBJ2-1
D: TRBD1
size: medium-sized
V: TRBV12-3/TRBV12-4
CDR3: CASSSTGYNEQFF
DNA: TGTGCCAGCAGTTCGACAGGGTACAATGAGCAGTTCTTC

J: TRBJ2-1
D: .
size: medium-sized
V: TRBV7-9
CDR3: CASSLVVGVQFF
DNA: TGTGCCAGCAGCTTAGTTGTGGGAGTGCAGTTCTTC

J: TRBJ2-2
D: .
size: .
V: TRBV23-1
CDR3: CASSQYPGELFF
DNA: TGCGCCAGCAGTCAATACCCCGGGGAGCTGTTTTTT

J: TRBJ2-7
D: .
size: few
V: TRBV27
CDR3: CASSLYGLDPYEQYF
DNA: TGTGCCAGCAGTTTATATGGTCTCGATCCCTACGAGCAGTACTTC

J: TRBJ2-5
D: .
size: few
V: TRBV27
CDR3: CASSLSYKGRYQETQYF
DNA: TGTGCCAGCAGTTTATCGTATAAAGGCAGGTACCAAGAGACCCAGTACTTC

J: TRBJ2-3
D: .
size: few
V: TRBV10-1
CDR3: CATSQGRNTQYF
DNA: TGCGCCACGTCGCAGGGGAGGAATACGCAGTATTTT

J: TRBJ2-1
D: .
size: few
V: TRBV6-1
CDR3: CACQGGSSYNEQFF
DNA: TGTGCCTGTCAGGGGGGGAGCTCCTACAATGAGCAGTTCTTC

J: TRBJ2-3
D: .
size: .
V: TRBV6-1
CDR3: CARNRAIDTQYF
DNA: TGTGCCAGGAACCGGGCAATAGACACGCAGTATTTC

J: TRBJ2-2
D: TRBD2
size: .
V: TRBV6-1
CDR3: CASSGGLAWNTGELFF
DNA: TGTGCCAGCAGTGGTGGACTAGCGTGGAACACCGGGGAGCTGTTTTTT

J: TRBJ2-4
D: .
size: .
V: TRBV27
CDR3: CASTNLGGDREIQYF
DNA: TGTGCCAGCACCAACCTCGGCGGGGACCGAGAGATCCAGTACTTC

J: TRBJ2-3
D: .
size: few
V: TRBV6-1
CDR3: CASSEFWGSYTDTQYF
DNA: TGTGCCAGCAGTGAATTTTGGGGAAGCTACACAGATACGCAGTATTTT

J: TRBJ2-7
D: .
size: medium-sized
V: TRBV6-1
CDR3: CASKNLLLTYEQYF
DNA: TGTGCCAGCAAAAACCTCCTTCTCACCTACGAGCAGTACTTC

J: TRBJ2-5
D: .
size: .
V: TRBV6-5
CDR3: CASSYSIAGHEDTQYF
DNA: TGTGCCAGCAGTTACTCGATCGCCGGGCACGAAGATACCCAGTACTTC

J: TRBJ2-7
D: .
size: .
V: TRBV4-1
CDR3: CASSQVDGLRGEQYF
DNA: TGCGCCAGCAGCCAAGTCGATGGGCTTCGGGGCGAGCAGTACTTC

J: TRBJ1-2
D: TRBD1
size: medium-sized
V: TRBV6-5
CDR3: CASSYGTGGERAGYTF
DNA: TGTGCCAGCAGTTATGGGACAGGGGGCGAAAGGGCCGGCTACACCTTC

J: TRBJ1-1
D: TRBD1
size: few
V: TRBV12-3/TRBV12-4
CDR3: CASSMKPALTGKLNTEAFF
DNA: TGTGCCAGCAGTATGAAACCTGCACTGACAGGGAAGTTGAACACTGAAGCTTTCTTT

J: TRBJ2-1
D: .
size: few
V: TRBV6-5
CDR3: CASSYQGGSYNEQFF
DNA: TGTGCCAGCAGTTACCAGGGGGGCTCCTACAATGAGCAGTTCTTC

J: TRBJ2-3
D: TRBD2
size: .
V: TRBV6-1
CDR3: CASSGLAGGSTDTQYF
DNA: TGTGCCAGCAGTGGGCTAGCGGGAGGGAGCACAGATACGCAGTATTTT

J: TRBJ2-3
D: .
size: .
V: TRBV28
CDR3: CASTLRWEVGDTQYF
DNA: TGTGCCAGCACCCTAAGGTGGGAGGTTGGAGATACGCAGTATTTC

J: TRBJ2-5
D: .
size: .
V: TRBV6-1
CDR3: CASSETVGAGVETQYF
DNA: TGTGCCAGCAGTGAGACGGTTGGGGCAGGGGTAGAGACCCAGTACTTC

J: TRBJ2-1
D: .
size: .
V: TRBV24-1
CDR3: CATSDPRIQGGMFF
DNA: TGTGCCACCAGTGACCCACGTATACAGGGGGGGATGTTCTTC

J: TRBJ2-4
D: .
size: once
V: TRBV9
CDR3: CASSPASGQGDIQYF
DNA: TGTGCCAGCAGCCCAGCAAGCGGGCAGGGGGACATTCAGTACTTC

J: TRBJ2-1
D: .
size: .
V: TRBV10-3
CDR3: CAISAGQSNNEQFF
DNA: TGTGCCATCAGTGCGGGACAATCAAACAATGAGCAGTTCTTC

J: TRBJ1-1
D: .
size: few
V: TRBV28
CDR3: CASSVTGRTEAFF
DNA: TGTGCCAGCAGTGTAACGGGACGCACTGAAGCTTTCTTT

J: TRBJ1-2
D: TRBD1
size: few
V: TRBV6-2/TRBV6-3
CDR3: CASSSGQVRYTF
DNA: TGTGCCAGCAGTAGCGGACAGGTCCGCTACACCTTC